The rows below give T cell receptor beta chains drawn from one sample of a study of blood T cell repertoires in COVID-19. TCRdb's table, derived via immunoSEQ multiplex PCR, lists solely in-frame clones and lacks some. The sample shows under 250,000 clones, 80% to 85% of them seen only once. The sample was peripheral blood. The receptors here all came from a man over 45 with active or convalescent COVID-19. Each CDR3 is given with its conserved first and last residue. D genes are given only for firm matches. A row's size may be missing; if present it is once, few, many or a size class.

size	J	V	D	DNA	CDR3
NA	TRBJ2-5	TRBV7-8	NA	TGTGCCAGCAGTTATCTAGCGCAAAGGGAGACCCAGTACTTC	CASSYLAQRETQYF
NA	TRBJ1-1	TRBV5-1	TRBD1	TGCGCCAGCAGCTTGGGGGACAGGGTGGGAATCATCACTGAAGCTTTCTTT	CASSLGDRVGIITEAFF
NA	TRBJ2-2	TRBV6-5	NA	TGTGCCAGCAGTTCTTCTACAGTAAGCGGGGAGCTGTTTTTT	CASSSSTVSGELFF
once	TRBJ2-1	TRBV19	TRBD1	TGTGCCAGTAGTCAGGGGGCTCGGCAGTTCTTC	CASSQGARQFF
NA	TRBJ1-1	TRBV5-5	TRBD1	TGTGCCAGCAGCACACAGGGGGACACTGAAGCTTTCTTT	CASSTQGDTEAFF
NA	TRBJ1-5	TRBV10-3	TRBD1	TGTGCCATCTCAGGGGGTTTGGGCAATCAGCCCCAGCATTTT	CAISGGLGNQPQHF
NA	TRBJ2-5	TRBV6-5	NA	TGTGCCAGCAGTTACTCCCACAAGTACAAAGAGACCCAGTACTTC	CASSYSHKYKETQYF
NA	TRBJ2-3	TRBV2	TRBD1	TGTGCCAGCAGTGAAGTAGGGACAGGGGCGACAGATACGCAGTATTTT	CASSEVGTGATDTQYF
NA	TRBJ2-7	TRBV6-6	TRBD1	TGTGCCAGCAGCATAACCGGGACAGGGGTCGACGAGCAGTACTTC	CASSITGTGVDEQYF
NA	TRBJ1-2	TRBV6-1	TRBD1	TGTGCCAGCAGTGAAGAGGCAGGGGGCGCATGGGCCAACTATGGCTACACCTTC	CASSEEAGGAWANYGYTF
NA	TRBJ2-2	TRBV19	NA	TGTGCCAGTAGTATGGCAGGGGTGAACACCGGGGAGCTGTTTTTT	CASSMAGVNTGELFF
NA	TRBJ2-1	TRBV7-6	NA	TGTGCCAGCAGCTTAGACGGGGGTTACTACAATGAGCAGTTCTTC	CASSLDGGYYNEQFF
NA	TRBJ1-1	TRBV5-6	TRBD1	TGTGCCAGCAGCGTACCACAGGGGGGGGAAGCTTTCTTT	CASSVPQGGEAFF
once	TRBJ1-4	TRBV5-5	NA	TGTGCCAGCAGCTCATTCAGTGGAACTAATGAAAAACTGTTTTTT	CASSSFSGTNEKLFF
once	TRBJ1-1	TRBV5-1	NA	TGCGCCAGCAGCTTGGATATGTCAGGGCTGGTGGCTTTCTTT	CASSLDMSGLVAFF
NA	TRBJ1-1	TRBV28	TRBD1	TGTGCCAGCAGTCTACGACAGGGAGGCACTGAAGCTTTCTTT	CASSLRQGGTEAFF
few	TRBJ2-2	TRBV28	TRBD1	TGTGCCAGCAGTTTATGGGTGACAGGGAGAGCCGGGGAGCTGTTTTTT	CASSLWVTGRAGELFF
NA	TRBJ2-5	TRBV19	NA	TGTGCCAGTAGTATACCTCTTGGGGGGGCGGGAGAGACCCAGTACTTC	CASSIPLGGAGETQYF
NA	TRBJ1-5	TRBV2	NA	TGTGCCAGCAGTGGGGGCAGGGTGGATCAGCCCCAGCATTTT	CASSGGRVDQPQHF
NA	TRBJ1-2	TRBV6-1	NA	TGTGCCAGCAGTGAATCGGGGATCTATCGCTACACCTTC	CASSESGIYRYTF
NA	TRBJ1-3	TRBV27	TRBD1	TGTGCCAGCAGTCCGGCCGGGACAGTTTCTGGAAACACCATATATTTT	CASSPAGTVSGNTIYF
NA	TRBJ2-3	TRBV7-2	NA	TGTGCCAGCAGCTTAGATGTCCGTTTCTCCGATACGCAGTATTTT	CASSLDVRFSDTQYF
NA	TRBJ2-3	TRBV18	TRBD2	TGTGCCAGCTCACCAACTAGCGGGGTCCCAGATACGCAGTATTTT	CASSPTSGVPDTQYF
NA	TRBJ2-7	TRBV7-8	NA	TGTGCCAGCAGTCGGATGGGGGCCTTCTCCTACGAGCAGTACTTC	CASSRMGAFSYEQYF
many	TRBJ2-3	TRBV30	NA	TGTGCCTGGAGTCGAGCGGGCGTTTCCTCACAGGATACGCAGTATTTT	CAWSRAGVSSQDTQYF
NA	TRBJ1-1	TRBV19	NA	TGTGCCAGTAGGAGCCGGGTTGGGTACACTGAAGCTTTCTTT	CASRSRVGYTEAFF
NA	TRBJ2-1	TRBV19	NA	TGTGCCAGTAGCCAATCCCAGTACAATGAGCAGTTCTTC	CASSQSQYNEQFF
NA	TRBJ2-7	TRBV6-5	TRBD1	TGTGCCAGCAGATCGGACAGGGAAAGGTACGAGCAGTACTTC	CASRSDRERYEQYF
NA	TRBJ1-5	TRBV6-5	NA	TGTGCAAGCGGGCCGAATCAGCCCCAGCATTTT	CASGPNQPQHF
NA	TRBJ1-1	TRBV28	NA	TGTGCCGGTAGTCAGAGCGGCGGGCTCGAGAGGGACACTGAAGCTTTCTTT	CAGSQSGGLERDTEAFF
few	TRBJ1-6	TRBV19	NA	TGTGCCAGTATGGGGGAGGGTTCCTCACCCCTCCACTTT	CASMGEGSSPLHF
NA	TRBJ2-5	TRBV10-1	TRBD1	TGCGCCAGCAGGATTGACAGGGGATTCCAAGAGACCCAGTACTTC	CASRIDRGFQETQYF
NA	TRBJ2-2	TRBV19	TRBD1	TGTGCCAGTAGCGGACAGGGGAACACCGGGGAGCTGTTTTTT	CASSGQGNTGELFF
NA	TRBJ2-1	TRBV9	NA	TGTGCCAGCAGCCCCCGTTTCACTCAAACGGACAATGAGCAGTTCTTC	CASSPRFTQTDNEQFF
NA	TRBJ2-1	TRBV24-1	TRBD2	TGTGCCACCAGTGACCCTGGACTAGCGGGGGAGAATGAGCAGTTCTTC	CATSDPGLAGENEQFF
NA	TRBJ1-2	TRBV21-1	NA	TGTGCCAGCAGCAAAGAGGGACAGTCTCTTGATTACTATGGCTACACCTTC	CASSKEGQSLDYYGYTF
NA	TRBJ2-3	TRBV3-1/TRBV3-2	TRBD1	TGTGCCAGCAGCCAAAGCGACAGGGCCCCAGATACGCAGTATTTT	CASSQSDRAPDTQYF
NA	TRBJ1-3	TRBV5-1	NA	TGCGCCAGCAGCTTGGGTACAGGGCGATCTGGAAACACCATATATTTT	CASSLGTGRSGNTIYF
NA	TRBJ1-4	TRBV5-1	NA	TGCGCCAGCAGCTTGGAGGGCAGGGTTGATTTTGAAAAACTGTTTTTT	CASSLEGRVDFEKLFF
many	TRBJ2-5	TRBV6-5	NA	TGTGCCAGCAGTCAGACACAGGGAATAGGGGAGACCCAGTACTTC	CASSQTQGIGETQYF
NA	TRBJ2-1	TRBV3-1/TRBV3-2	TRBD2	TGTGCCAGCAGCCCCCCAGGTGCGGGGGGGCTCAATGAGCAGTTCTTC	CASSPPGAGGLNEQFF
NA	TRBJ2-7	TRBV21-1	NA	TGTGCCAGCAGCAAAGAAAAAGTCTACTACGAGCAGTACTTC	CASSKEKVYYEQYF
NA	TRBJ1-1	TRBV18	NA	TGTGCCAGCTCACCCGAAGGGAGGAACACTGAAGCTTTCTTT	CASSPEGRNTEAFF
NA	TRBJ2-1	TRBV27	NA	TGTGCCAGCAGTTTATTGGGCAGGGCTGATGAGCAGTTCTTC	CASSLLGRADEQFF
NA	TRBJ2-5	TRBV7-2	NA	TGTGCCAGCAGCATAGGGGGGGGGATCCAAGAGACCCAGTACTTC	CASSIGGGIQETQYF
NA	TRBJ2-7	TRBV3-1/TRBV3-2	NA	TGTGCCAGCACTGAGACAGTAAACGCATTCGAGCAGTACTTC	CASTETVNAFEQYF
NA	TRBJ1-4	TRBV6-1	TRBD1	TGTGCCAGCAGTGGTGGGACAGGGGGAATATCGTTTGAAAAACTGTTTTTT	CASSGGTGGISFEKLFF
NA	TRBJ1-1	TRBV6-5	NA	TGTGCCAGCGTGACAGGCCCGAACACTGAAGCTTTCTTT	CASVTGPNTEAFF
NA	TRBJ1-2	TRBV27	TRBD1	TGTGCCAGCAGTCTCCGGACAGGGAATGGCTACACCTTC	CASSLRTGNGYTF
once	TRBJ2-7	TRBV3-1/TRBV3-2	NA	TGTGCCAGCAGCCGACAGGATTCCTACGAGCAGTACTTC	CASSRQDSYEQYF
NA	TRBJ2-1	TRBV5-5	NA	TGTGCCAGCAGCTTGGCCGAGGCCCAGGGTCCCAGTGAGCAGTTCTTC	CASSLAEAQGPSEQFF
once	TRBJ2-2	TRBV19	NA	TGTGCCAGTAGTCTACGGTACACCGGGGAGCTGTTTTTT	CASSLRYTGELFF
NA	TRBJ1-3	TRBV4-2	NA	TGTGCCAGCAGCAAAGAACTGGGCGGAAACACCATATATTTT	CASSKELGGNTIYF